The clone carrying this TCR beta chain was observed a handful of times. V lost 4 bases and J 2 bases, leaving 14 bases between the germline ends. The CDR3 is made up of 14 amino acids. From germline, CDR1 is SQVTM and CDR2 ANQGSEA. In the original processing: How many nucleated cells were present was estimated from reference gene primer amplification. TCRdb keeps only in-frame clones here, not all; method: immunoSEQ multiplex PCR. V, J and clone size are taken as reported in that table, and D and trimming were inferred from the DNA itself. Found here are under 300,000 clones, 80% to 90% of them singletons; the top ten hold 6.2%. These data come from a study of blood T cell repertoires in COVID-19. About the research overall: Some COVID-19 samples were acute and others convalescent; all came from the United States, Italy and Spain. In each case, the material was cDNA or gDNA derived from T cells, B-cell-depleted T cells, or PBMCs.

This receptor was obtained from a man aged 60-69 years with acute or convalescent COVID-19. This chain connects TRBV29-1 to TRBJ1-1, with D uncertain. The source material was peripheral blood. The CDR3 region has the DNA TGCAGCGTTGCTAGTCGCGTGAGAAACACTGAAGCTTTCTTT. Translation gives CSVASRVRNTEAFF.